Here is one T cell receptor (beta chain) with its context. Total RNA, at 3,500 to 4,000 ng, went into every TCR library. Using the 5' RACE reads, TCRdb records one entry per CDR3 protein without DNA. The repertoire table contains nearly 450,000 distinct CDR3 sequences. The sample comes from a study of monozygotic twins with inflammatory bowel disease. The source is a human donor with ulcerative colitis or Crohn's disease, or a healthy co-twin of an affected twin (not recorded which). The sample was blood.

CDR3 sequence: CASSLAPGQSTGELFF. The V gene is TRBV7-9, the J gene TRBJ2-2; the TCRdb D gene call, TRBD1, has no DNA to confirm it. Germline CDR1 is SEHNR and CDR2 is FQNEAQ (reference sequence). There are 16 residues in the CDR3.